Listed here are 28 T cell receptor beta chains from one sample, sequenced in a study of T cell repertoires in cytomegalovirus infection. These receptors' targets are unknown. TCRdb re-called the reads with MiXCR, one entry per CDR3 protein. The table shows roughly 200,000 distinct CDR3 sequences, with 35% to 40% occurring only once. Sequenced here: CD8+ T cells from cultured PBMCs, sampled from culture after CMV antigen stimulation. Source of these receptors: a human donor in good health (CMV status not recorded). Some clones in this sample may be carry-over from other donors' samples.

The chain links TRBV28 to TRBJ1-1; D gene unclear. The V end lost 3 bases, the J end lost 5 bases, and 13 bases lay between the germline ends. Germline-derived CDR1 and CDR2 are MDHEN and SYDVKM. This CDR3 comprises 14 residues. The CDR3 DNA follows: TGTGCCAGCAGTTTTCGGCGAGGAAGGACTGAAGCTTTCTTT. This encodes CASSFRRGRTEAFF.

The table lists this clonotype with a few counts. The chain has TRBV12-3 or TRBV12-4 and TRBJ2-2, with 7 bases lining up with TRBD2. The CDR3 contains 13 residues. V lost 5 bases, J lost 6 bases, and 3 bases stayed unmatched. For the CDR3, the DNA is TGTGCCAGCAGTGGAGGGAGGGCCGGGGAGCTGTTTTTT. Translation: CASSGGRAGELFF.

The V call is TRBV4-1, the J call TRBJ2-1, with D perhaps matching TRBD1 (5 bases). In germline, CDR1 is MGHRA, CDR2 YSYEKL. The V end lost 0 bases, the J end lost 9 bases, and 15 bases lay between the germline ends. The CDR3 has 15 amino acids. The CDR3 DNA reads TGCGCCAGCAGCCAAGATCAGGGCCTGGGCGCTGAGCAGTTCTTC. Its translation: CASSQDQGLGAEQFF.

The chain links TRBV30 to TRBJ2-1, with 9 bases fitting TRBD2. Germline-derived CDR1 and CDR2 are GTSNPN and SVGIG (reference sequence). V shed 8 bases and J 10 bases; nucleotides not matched to a gene: 9. The CDR3 loop spans 12 amino acids. For the CDR3, the DNA is TGTGCCCGTATGGAAACTAGCGGGGAGCAGTTCTTC. Its translation is CARMETSGEQFF.

The CDR3 loop is CASSSGTGAGDTQYF. CDR3 sequence (DNA): TGTGCCAGCAGCTCCGGGACAGGGGCCGGAGATACGCAGTATTTT. V gene TRBV7-8 combines with J gene TRBJ2-3; 10 bases align to TRBD1. Germline CDR1 SGHVS, CDR2 FQNEAQ. The CDR3 is made up of 15 amino acids. J lost 5 bases, V lost 4 bases, and 6 bases had no gene match.

The chain couples TRBV7-8 to TRBJ2-2; D is undetermined. This CDR3 is 15 amino acids long. V lost 0 bases and J lost 3, with 8 bases in between. Germline-derived CDR1 and CDR2 are SGHVS and FQNEAQ. In DNA form, the CDR3 reads TGTGCCAGCAGCTTAGCACTGGGTGACACCGGGGAGCTGTTTTTT. Residues: CASSLALGDTGELFF.

This clonotype came up a few times. The chain has TRBV12-3 or TRBV12-4 and TRBJ2-6, with 8 bases aligning to TRBD2. J lost 2 bases, V lost 7 bases, and 7 bases had no gene match. The CDR3 contains 16 residues. The CDR3 region is CASTHLRGAGANVLTF. DNA of the CDR3: TGTGCCAGCACCCATTTGCGGGGGGCTGGGGCCAACGTCCTGACTTTC.

V gene TRBV7-6 combines with J gene TRBJ2-7; D perhaps matches TRBD2 (5 bases). Trimming removed 8 bases from V and 0 bases from J, with 5 bases in between. CDR3 length: 11 amino acids. Germline values: CDR1 SGHVS, CDR2 FNYEAQ. CDR3 in DNA: TGTGCCAGCGGGAGCTCCTACGAGCAGTACTTC. Translation: CASGSSYEQYF.

This clonotype was observed a few times. The chain joins TRBV19 to TRBJ1-2; 8 nucleotides line up with TRBD1. V was pared by 6 bases and J by 4 bases, with 10 bases of the junction left unmatched. The CDR3 extends over 15 amino acids. CDR1 is LNHDA, CDR2 SQIVND, per germline (reference sequence). For the CDR3, the DNA is TGTGCCAGTAGCGCTCGAGACAGGGGCCTCTATGGCTACACCTTC. Its protein product is CASSARDRGLYGYTF.

This clonotype was detected a few times. The chain links TRBV7-8 to TRBJ2-5, with D perhaps matching TRBD1 or TRBD2 (5 bases each). The CDR3 covers 14 residues. Trimming removed 5 bases at V and 5 bases at J, with 15 bases between. The germline V gene has CDR1 SGHVS and CDR2 FQNEAQ. The CDR3, as DNA: TGTGCCAGCAGCATTGACAGAGGGTTGGAGACCCAGTACTTC. Translating gives CASSIDRGLETQYF.

V usage is TRBV7-9 and J usage is TRBJ1-2; no clear D. CDR1 is SEHNR, CDR2 FQNEAQ, per germline (reference sequence). Trimming took off 4 bases at V and 4 bases at J, with 19 bases between the two ends. CDR3 length equals 16 residues. CDR3 DNA: TGTGCCAGCAGCTGGGGAGAGATGGCAGGTGGCTATGGCTACACCTTC. Translation gives CASSWGEMAGGYGYTF.

The V and J genes are TRBV11-2 and TRBJ2-3; D is undetermined. Germline lookup yields CDR1 SGHAT and CDR2 FQNNGV. The CDR3 is made up of 16 amino acids. The V end was cut by 4 bases, the J end by 2 bases, with 16 bases between. In nucleotides, the CDR3 is TGTGCCAGCAGCTCCCCGGGTTCGACCACCACAGATACGCAGTATTTT. It yields the protein CASSSPGSTTTDTQYF.

The chain employs TRBV7-3 and TRBJ1-1; no clear D. Germline values: CDR1 SGHTA, CDR2 FQGTGA. V was trimmed by 1 base and J by 6 bases, leaving 12 bases between them. The CDR3 loop spans 14 amino acids. CDR3 sequence: CASSLSPEHPEAFF. CDR3 bases: TGTGCCAGCAGCTTAAGTCCAGAGCACCCTGAAGCTTTCTTT.

This clonotype showed up many times. This sequence joins TRBV6-2 or TRBV6-3 and TRBJ1-5; D might be TRBD1 (6 bases). This CDR3 comprises 14 residues. Between the trimmed V and J ends, which lost 9 bases and 5 bases, there was a span of 17 bases. Germline V CDR1 and CDR2: MNHEY, SVGEGT. The CDR3 reads CASQTRGLDQPQHF. The CDR3 region has the DNA TGTGCCAGTCAAACGCGGGGGCTGGATCAGCCCCAGCATTTT.

Only a few counts were recorded for this clonotype. The gene calls are TRBV7-9 and TRBJ1-1; D gene uncertain. Germline V gives CDR1 SEHNR, CDR2 FQNEAQ (reference sequence). With 5 bases removed from V and 3 bases from J, the gap between germline ends came to 10 bases. There are 13 residues in the CDR3. CDR3 nucleotides: TGTGCCAGCAGCGGACCGGCGGACACTGAAGCTTTCTTT. Its protein is CASSGPADTEAFF.

This clonotype was seen only a few times. The CDR3 nucleotides read TGTGCCAGCAGTTTATCCTCGGGGGACGGAGGGTACTTC. It translates to CASSLSSGDGGYF. V gene TRBV28 combines with J gene TRBJ2-7, with D perhaps matching TRBD2 (6 bases). Germline assignment: CDR1 MDHEN and CDR2 SYDVKM. V lost 1 base, J lost 12 bases, and 16 bases lay in between. This CDR3 has 13 amino acids.

The table lists this clonotype with a few counts. V is TRBV7-2 and J is TRBJ1-5; D is unclear. Looked up from germline, CDR1 is SGHTA and CDR2 is FQGNSA. The CDR3 has 15 amino acids. V was cut by 1 base and J by 0 bases, with 7 bases left in between. The CDR3 reads CASSLGSGSNQPQHF. In nucleotides, the CDR3 is TGTGCCAGCAGCTTAGGGTCGGGTAGCAATCAGCCCCAGCATTTT.

The sample holds a few counts of this clonotype. The rearrangement links TRBV28 to TRBJ2-1, with TRBD1 identical over 9 bases. The CDR3 has 16 amino acids. V lost 3 bases and J lost 0; bases outside the gene matches: 3. Germline loops: CDR1 MDHEN, CDR2 SYDVKM. CDR3 sequence: CASSFRGQGSYNEQFF. DNA for the CDR3: TGTGCCAGCAGTTTCAGGGGACAGGGCTCCTACAATGAGCAGTTCTTC.

Comments on this clonotype: Sequence at one end of the junction differs from germline and may be a read error. This chain uses TRBV13 with TRBJ2-7; either TRBD1 or TRBD2 may fit D (5 bases each). In germline, CDR1 is PRHDT, CDR2 FYEKMQ (reference sequence). The CDR3 loop spans 14 amino acids. In DNA, the CDR3 is TGTGCCAGCAGCAAAGTGGGGACCATTTACGAGCCGTACTTC. Translation: CASSKVGTIYEPYF.

This clonotype was recorded at least ten times. V usage is TRBV7-4 and J usage is TRBJ2-3, with 11 bases identical to TRBD2. Losses at the gene ends were 1 base for V and 4 bases for J; bases not matched to a gene: 10. There are 18 residues in the CDR3. Looked up from germline, CDR1 is SGHVT and CDR2 is SQSDAQ. CDR3 in DNA: TGTGCCAGCAGCTTAGTCCCCGCTAGCGGGAGGAGGGCAGATACGCAGTATTTT. Encoded protein: CASSLVPASGRRADTQYF. The full variable domain, in which reference TRBV7-4 and TRBJ2-3 provide the parts outside the CDR3, is GAGVSQSPRYKVAKRGRDVALRCDSISGHVTLYWYRQTLGQGSEVLTYSQSDAQRDKSGRPSGRFSAERPERSVSTLKIQRTEQGDSAVYLCASSLVPASGRRADTQYFGPGTRLTVL.

Only a few counts were recorded for this clonotype. The CDR3 sequence is CASSLVYPGTNTEAFF. The CDR3 nucleotides are TGTGCCAGCAGCTTAGTTTATCCAGGGACAAACACTGAAGCTTTCTTT. V is TRBV7-8 and J is TRBJ1-1; possible D gene TRBD1, 6 bases. This CDR3 has 16 residues. V was pared by 1 base and J by 2 bases, with 14 bases between. CDR1 SGHVS and CDR2 FQNEAQ come from the germline V gene.

The CDR3 DNA sequence: TGTGCCAGCACCCGCGGTCGGGTGGACTATAATTCACCCCTCCACTTT. Its translation is CASTRGRVDYNSPLHF. This chain links TRBV6-2 or TRBV6-3 with TRBJ1-6; D is uncertain. Germline values: CDR1 MNHEY, CDR2 SVGEGT. The CDR3 is 16 residues long. V was shortened by 7 bases and J by 3 bases, with 16 bases between the two germline ends.

V and J are TRBV29-1 and TRBJ1-1, with unresolved D. Looked up from germline, CDR1 is SQVTM and CDR2 is ANQGSEA. The CDR3 has 11 amino acids. V shed 6 bases and J shed 0 bases, with 5 bases lying between them. The CDR3 coding sequence is TGCAGCGTAACACTGAACACTGAAGCTTTCTTT. Its translation is CSVTLNTEAFF. The complete variable domain, with remaining parts taken from reference TRBV29-1 and TRBJ1-1, reads SAVISQKPSRDICQRGTSLTIQCQVDSQVTMMFWYRQQPGQSLTLIATANQGSEATYESGFVIDKFPISRPNLTFSTLTVSNMSPEDSSIYLCSVTLNTEAFFGQGTRLTVV.

The chain has TRBV11-2 and TRBJ2-7; the match to TRBD2 covers 10 bases. V gave up 7 bases and J gave up 5 bases; unmatched junction bases: 11. In germline, CDR1 is SGHAT, CDR2 FQNNGV. This CDR3 region has 15 residues. The CDR3 sequence: CASTPWSGGADEQYF. In DNA form, the CDR3 reads TGTGCCAGCACCCCCTGGAGCGGGGGGGCTGACGAGCAGTACTTC.

The chain links TRBV7-9 to TRBJ1-2, with 8 bases lining up with TRBD1. Germline CDR1 is SEHNR and CDR2 is FQNEAQ (reference sequence). The length of the CDR3 is 14 residues. V trimming: 3 bases; J trimming: 3 bases; junction bases outside the gene matches: 3. Here the CDR3 reads CASSFLQGDYGYTF. Here the CDR3 DNA reads TGTGCCAGCAGCTTTCTACAGGGGGACTATGGCTACACCTTC.

V and J are TRBV9 and TRBJ1-1; 7 nucleotides match TRBD1. The V gene end was trimmed by 3 bases and the J gene end by 1 base; junction bases not matched to a gene: 6. This CDR3 contains 15 residues. Germline V gives CDR1 SGDLS, CDR2 YYNGEE. CDR3 in amino acids: CASSGRTGENTEAFF. The CDR3, as DNA: TGTGCCAGCAGCGGGAGGACAGGAGAGAACACTGAAGCTTTCTTT.

The CDR3 loop reads CASSYPDTDTQYF. CDR3 nucleotides: TGTGCCAGCAGCTATCCGGACACAGATACGCAGTATTTT. This chain joins TRBV7-6 and TRBJ2-3; D gene unclear. Between the trimmed V and J ends, which lost 4 bases and 2 bases, there was a span of 7 bases. CDR1 is SGHVS, CDR2 FNYEAQ, per germline. The CDR3 has 13 amino acids.

This clonotype has more than one count but fewer than ten. V gene TRBV7-8 combines with J gene TRBJ2-3, with 14 bases fitting TRBD2. V dropped 8 bases and J dropped 5; count of bases not matched to a gene: 6. Germline lookup yields CDR1 SGHVS and CDR2 FQNEAQ. The CDR3 is 15 residues long. The DNA of the CDR3 is TGTGCCAGCGGAGGACTAGCGGGGGGCCTAGATACGCAGTATTTT. It translates to CASGGLAGGLDTQYF. The entire variable domain, with the rest obtained from reference TRBV7-8 and TRBJ2-3, is as follows: GAGVSQSPRYKVAKRGQDVALRCDPISGHVSLFWYQQALGQGPEFLTYFQNEAQLDKSGLPSDRFFAERPEGSVSTLKIQRTQQEDSAVYLCASGGLAGGLDTQYFGPGTRLTVL.